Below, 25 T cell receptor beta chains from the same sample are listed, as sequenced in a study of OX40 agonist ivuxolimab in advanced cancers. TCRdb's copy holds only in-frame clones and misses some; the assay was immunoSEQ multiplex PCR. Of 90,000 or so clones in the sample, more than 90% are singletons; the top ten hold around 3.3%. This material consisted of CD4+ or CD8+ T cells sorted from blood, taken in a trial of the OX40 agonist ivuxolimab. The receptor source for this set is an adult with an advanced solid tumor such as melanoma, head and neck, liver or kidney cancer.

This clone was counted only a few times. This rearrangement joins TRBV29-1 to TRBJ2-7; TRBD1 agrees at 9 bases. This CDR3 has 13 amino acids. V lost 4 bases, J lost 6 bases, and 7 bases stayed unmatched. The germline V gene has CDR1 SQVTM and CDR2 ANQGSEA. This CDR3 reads CSVAGQGSLEQYF. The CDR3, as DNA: TGCAGCGTTGCGGGACAGGGTTCCCTCGAGCAGTACTTC.

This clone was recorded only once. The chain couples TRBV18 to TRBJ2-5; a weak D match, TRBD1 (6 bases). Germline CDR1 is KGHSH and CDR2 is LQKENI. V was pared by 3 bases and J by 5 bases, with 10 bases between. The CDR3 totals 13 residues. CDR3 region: CASSPKGDETQYF. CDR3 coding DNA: TGTGCCAGCTCACCGAAGGGGGATGAGACCCAGTACTTC. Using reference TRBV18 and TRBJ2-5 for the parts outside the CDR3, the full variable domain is NAGVMQNPRHLVRRRGQEARLRCSPMKGHSHVYWYRQLPEEGLKFMVYLQKENIIDESGMPKERFSAEFPKEGPSILRIQQVVRGDSAAYFCASSPKGDETQYFGPGTRLLVL.

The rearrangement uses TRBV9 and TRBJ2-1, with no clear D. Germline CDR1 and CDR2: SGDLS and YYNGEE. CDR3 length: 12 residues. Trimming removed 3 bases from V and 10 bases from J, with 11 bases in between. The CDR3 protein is CASSGDLVEQFF. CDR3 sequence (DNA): TGTGCCAGCAGCGGAGATCTAGTCGAGCAGTTCTTC.

CDR3 bases: TGTGCCAGCAGCCCCCCGGACCCCCCGGGCGGGGAGACCCAGTACTTC. Its protein product is CASSPPDPPGGETQYF. The gene calls are TRBV11-2 and TRBJ2-5; D is possibly TRBD2 (5 bases). CDR1 is SGHAT and CDR2 is FQNNGV in the germline V gene. The CDR3 spans 16 residues. Trimming cost V 5 bases and J 5 bases, with 21 bases left between them.

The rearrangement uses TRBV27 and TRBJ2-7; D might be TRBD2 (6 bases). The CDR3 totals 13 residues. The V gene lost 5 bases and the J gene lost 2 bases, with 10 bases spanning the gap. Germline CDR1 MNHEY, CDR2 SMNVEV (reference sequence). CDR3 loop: CASSPRLAYEQYF. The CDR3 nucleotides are TGTGCCAGCAGTCCCCGACTAGCCTACGAGCAGTACTTC.

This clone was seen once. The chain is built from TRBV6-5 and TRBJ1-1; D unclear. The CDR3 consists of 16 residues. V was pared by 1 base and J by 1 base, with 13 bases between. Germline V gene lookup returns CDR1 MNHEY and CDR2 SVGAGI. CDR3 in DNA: TGTGCCAGCAGTTACTTTAACTCGCAAGGGAACACTGAAGCTTTCTTT. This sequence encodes CASSYFNSQGNTEAFF.

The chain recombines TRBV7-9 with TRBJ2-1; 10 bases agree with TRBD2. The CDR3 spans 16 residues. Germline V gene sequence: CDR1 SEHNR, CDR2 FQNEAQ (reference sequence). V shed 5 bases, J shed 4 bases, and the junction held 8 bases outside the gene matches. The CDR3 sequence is CASSTRTSGMYNEQFF. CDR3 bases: TGTGCCAGCAGCACCAGGACTAGCGGAATGTACAATGAGCAGTTCTTC.

The CDR3: CSVGGRGSNEQFF. CDR3 DNA: TGCAGCGTTGGGGGTCGAGGGTCCAATGAGCAGTTCTTC. The rearrangement joins TRBV29-1 to TRBJ2-1; D possibly corresponds to TRBD2 (5 bases). Trimming took 4 bases from V and 6 from J, leaving 13 bases between them. Per the germline V gene, CDR1 is SQVTM and CDR2 is ANQGSEA. The length of the CDR3 is 13 residues.

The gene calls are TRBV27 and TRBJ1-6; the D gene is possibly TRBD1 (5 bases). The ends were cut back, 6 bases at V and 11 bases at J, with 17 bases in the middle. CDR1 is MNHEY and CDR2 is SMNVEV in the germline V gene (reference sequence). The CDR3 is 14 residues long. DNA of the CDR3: TGTGCCAGCAGCCAAAACCCCAGGGTCACACCCCTCCACTTT. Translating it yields CASSQNPRVTPLHF.

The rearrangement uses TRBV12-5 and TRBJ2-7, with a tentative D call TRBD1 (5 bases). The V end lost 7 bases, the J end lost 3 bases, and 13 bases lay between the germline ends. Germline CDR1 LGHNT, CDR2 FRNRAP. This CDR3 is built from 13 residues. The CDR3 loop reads CASEDTGLYEQYF. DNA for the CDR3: TGTGCTAGTGAAGACACAGGTCTCTACGAGCAGTACTTC.

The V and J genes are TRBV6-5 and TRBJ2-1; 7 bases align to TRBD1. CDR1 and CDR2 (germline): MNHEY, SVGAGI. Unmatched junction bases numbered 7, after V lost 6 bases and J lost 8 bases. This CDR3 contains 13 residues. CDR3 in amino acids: CASSQTGSDEQFF. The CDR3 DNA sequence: TGTGCCAGCAGCCAGACAGGGAGTGATGAGCAGTTCTTC.

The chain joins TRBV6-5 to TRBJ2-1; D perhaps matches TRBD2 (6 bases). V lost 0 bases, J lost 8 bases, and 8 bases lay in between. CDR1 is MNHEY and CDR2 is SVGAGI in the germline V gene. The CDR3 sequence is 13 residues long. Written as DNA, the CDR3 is TGTGCCAGCAGTTACTCGACGGGGGATGAGCAGTTCTTC. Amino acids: CASSYSTGDEQFF.

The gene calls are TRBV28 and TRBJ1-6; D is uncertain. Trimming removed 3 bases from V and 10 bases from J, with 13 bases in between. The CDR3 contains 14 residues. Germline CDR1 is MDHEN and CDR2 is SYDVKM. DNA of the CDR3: TGTGCCAGCAGTTTTGAGTTTACTGAATCACCCCTCCACTTT. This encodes CASSFEFTESPLHF.

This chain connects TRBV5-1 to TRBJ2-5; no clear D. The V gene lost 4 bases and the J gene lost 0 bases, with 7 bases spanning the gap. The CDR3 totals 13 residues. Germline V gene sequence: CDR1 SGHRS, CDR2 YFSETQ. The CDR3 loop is CASSPPYQETQYF. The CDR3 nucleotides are TGCGCCAGCAGCCCTCCCTACCAAGAGACCCAGTACTTC.

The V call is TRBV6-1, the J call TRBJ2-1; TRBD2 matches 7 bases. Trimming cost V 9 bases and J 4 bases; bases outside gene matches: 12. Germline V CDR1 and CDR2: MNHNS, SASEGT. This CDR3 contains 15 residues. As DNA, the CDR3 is TGTGCCAGTGGGGGGAGGGGAAAAGCGTACAATGAGCAGTTCTTC. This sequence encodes CASGGRGKAYNEQFF.

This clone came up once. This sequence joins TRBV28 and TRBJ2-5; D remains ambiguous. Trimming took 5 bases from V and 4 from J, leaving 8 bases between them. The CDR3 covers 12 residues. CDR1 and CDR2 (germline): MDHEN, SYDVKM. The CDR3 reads CASSEAGETQYF. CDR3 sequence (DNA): TGTGCCAGCAGTGAGGCAGGAGAGACCCAGTACTTC.

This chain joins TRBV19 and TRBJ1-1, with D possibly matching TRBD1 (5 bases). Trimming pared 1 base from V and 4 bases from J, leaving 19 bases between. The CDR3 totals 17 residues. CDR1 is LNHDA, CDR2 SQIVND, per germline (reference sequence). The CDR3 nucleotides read TGTGCCAGTAGTATAGGGTATTTAGCCGGGGGACGCACTGAAGCTTTCTTT. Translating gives CASSIGYLAGGRTEAFF.

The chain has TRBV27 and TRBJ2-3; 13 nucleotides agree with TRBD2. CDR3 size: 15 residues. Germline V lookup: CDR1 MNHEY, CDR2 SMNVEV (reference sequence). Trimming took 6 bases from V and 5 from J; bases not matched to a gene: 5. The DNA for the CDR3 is TGTGCCAGCAGACCGGGACTAGCGGGGAAAGATACGCAGTATTTT. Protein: CASRPGLAGKDTQYF.

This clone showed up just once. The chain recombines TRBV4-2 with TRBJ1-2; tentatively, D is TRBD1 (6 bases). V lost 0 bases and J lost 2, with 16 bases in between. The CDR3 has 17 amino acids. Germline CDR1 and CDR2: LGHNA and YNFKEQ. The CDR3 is CASSQDQVGGRNYGYTF. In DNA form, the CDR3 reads TGTGCCAGCAGCCAAGATCAGGTCGGGGGGCGCAACTATGGCTACACCTTC.

CDR3 nucleotides: TGTGCCTGGAGTGGACTAGCGGGAACGTACCAAGAGACCCAGTACTTC. Its protein product is CAWSGLAGTYQETQYF. The chain is built from TRBV30 and TRBJ2-5; 11 nucleotides align to TRBD2. V lost 1 base, J lost 0 bases, and 4 bases stayed unmatched. The CDR3 length is 16 residues. Germline lookup yields CDR1 GTSNPN and CDR2 SVGIG (reference sequence). The whole variable domain, remainder taken from reference TRBV30 and TRBJ2-5, is SQTIHQWPATLVQPVGSPLSLECTVEGTSNPNLYWYRQAAGRGLQLLFYSVGIGQISSEVPQNLSASRPQDRQFILSSKKLLLSDSGFYLCAWSGLAGTYQETQYFGPGTRLLVL.

CDR3 amino acids: CASSQGTGREGYEQYF. In DNA form, the CDR3 reads TGCGCCAGCAGCCAAGGTACAGGCAGGGAAGGATACGAGCAGTACTTC. The rearrangement uses TRBV4-3 and TRBJ2-7, with D perhaps matching TRBD1 (5 bases). The CDR3 has 16 residues. V gave up 1 base and J gave up 4 bases, with 17 bases separating them. Germline V gene sequence: CDR1 LGHNA, CDR2 YSLEER.

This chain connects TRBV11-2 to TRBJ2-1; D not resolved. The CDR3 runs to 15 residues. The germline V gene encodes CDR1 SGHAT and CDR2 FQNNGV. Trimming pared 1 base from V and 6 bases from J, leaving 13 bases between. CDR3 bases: TGTGCCAGCAGCTTAGGGGGTTCCCCCAGCAATGAGCAGTTCTTC. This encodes CASSLGGSPSNEQFF.

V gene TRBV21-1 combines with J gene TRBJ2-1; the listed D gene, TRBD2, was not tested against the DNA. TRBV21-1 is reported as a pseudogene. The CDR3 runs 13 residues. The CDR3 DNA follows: TGTGCCAGCAGCTTTAGAGGGCGGCATGAGCAGTTCTTC. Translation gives CASSFRGRHEQFF.

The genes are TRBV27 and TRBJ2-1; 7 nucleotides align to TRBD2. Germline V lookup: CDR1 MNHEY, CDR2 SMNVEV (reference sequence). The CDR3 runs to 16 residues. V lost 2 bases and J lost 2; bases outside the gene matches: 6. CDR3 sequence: CASSLTGGKAYNEQFF. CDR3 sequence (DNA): TGTGCCAGCAGTTTAACCGGGGGGAAAGCCTACAATGAGCAGTTCTTC.

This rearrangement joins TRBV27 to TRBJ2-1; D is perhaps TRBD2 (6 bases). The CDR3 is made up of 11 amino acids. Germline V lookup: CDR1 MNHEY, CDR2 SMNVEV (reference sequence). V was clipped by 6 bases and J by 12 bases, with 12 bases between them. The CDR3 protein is CASRRSGSQFF. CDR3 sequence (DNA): TGTGCCAGCAGAAGAAGCGGGTCGCAGTTCTTC.